Presented here are 22 T cell receptor beta chains from one specimen sequenced in a study of blood T cell repertoires in COVID-19. Sequencing used immunoSEQ multiplex PCR; TCRdb keeps in-frame clones, though not all of them. The profile covers almost 70,000 clones, with about 91% appearing a single time and about 6% taken by the ten largest. The sample comprised peripheral blood. The receptors derive from an older woman with acute or convalescent COVID-19.

The gene calls are TRBV10-3 and TRBJ1-1; 10 bases map to TRBD1. With V trimmed by 8 bases and J by 10 bases, 16 bases remained unmatched. Per germline, CDR1 ENHRY and CDR2 SYGVKD. The CDR3 runs to 15 residues. CDR3 in amino acids: CAISGTGALGSGAFF. The CDR3, as DNA: TGTGCCATCTCGGGGACAGGGGCCCTTGGATCTGGAGCTTTCTTT.

The chain links TRBV18 to TRBJ2-3; 15 bases agree with TRBD2. CDR1 and CDR2 from the germline V gene are KGHSH and LQKENI. The J segment lost 0 bases and the V segment lost 3 bases, leaving 7 bases of the junction unmatched. The CDR3 covers 19 residues. For the CDR3, the DNA is TGTGCCAGCTCACCTCGTGGACTAGCGGGGGGGATAAGCACAGATACGCAGTATTTT. Translation gives CASSPRGLAGGISTDTQYF.

This clone has just a few counts. The chain employs TRBV20-1 and TRBJ1-5; D may be TRBD1 (6 bases). Germline V gives CDR1 DFQATT, CDR2 SNEGSKA (reference sequence). There are 14 residues in the CDR3. Trimming removed 6 bases from V and 6 bases from J, with 18 bases in between. The CDR3 sequence: CSASRGGGSQPQHF. The CDR3 DNA follows: TGCAGTGCCAGTAGAGGGGGGGGGAGTCAGCCCCAGCATTTT.

V and J are TRBV5-1 and TRBJ1-5, with TRBD1 identical over 8 bases. In germline, CDR1 is SGHRS, CDR2 YFSETQ. The V and J ends lost 4 bases and 5 bases, in that order; junction bases with no gene match: 5. The CDR3 covers 14 residues. The CDR3 DNA is TGCGCCAGCAGCCTGACGACAGGGGATCAGCCCCAGCATTTT. The encoded protein is CASSLTTGDQPQHF.

This chain joins TRBV6-5 and TRBJ1-2, with 10 bases fitting TRBD1. J lost 7 bases, V lost 5 bases, and 10 bases had no gene match. This CDR3 spans 15 amino acids. The germline CDR1 and CDR2 sequences are MNHEY and SVGAGI. CDR3 sequence (DNA): TGTGCCAGCAGTCGGTGGGACAGGGGCAACACTGGCTACACCTTC. This encodes CASSRWDRGNTGYTF.

The genes are TRBV2 and TRBJ1-4, with 7 bases identical to TRBD1. The CDR3 extends over 15 amino acids. The germline V gene has CDR1 SNHLY and CDR2 FYNNEI. J gave up 1 base and V 5 bases, and 4 bases lay outside the gene matches. The CDR3 nucleotides are TGTGCCAGCAGTCCGTACAGGGGAACTAATGAAAAACTGTTTTTT. Encoded protein: CASSPYRGTNEKLFF.

The chain combines TRBV9 with TRBJ2-2; tentatively, D is TRBD2 (5 bases). V was shortened by 2 bases and J by 10 bases, with 12 bases between the two germline ends. Germline assignment: CDR1 SGDLS and CDR2 YYNGEE. This CDR3 has 13 residues. This CDR3 is CASSVGVGQELFF. In DNA form, the CDR3 reads TGTGCCAGCAGCGTGGGAGTTGGTCAGGAGCTGTTTTTT.

This rearrangement joins TRBV2 to TRBJ1-4, with TRBD1 matching 8 bases. CDR3 length: 14 residues. V gave up 5 bases and J gave up 7 bases; unmatched junction bases: 6. CDR1 and CDR2 (germline): SNHLY, FYNNEI. The CDR3 sequence: CASSRTGTAEKLFF. CDR3 sequence (DNA): TGTGCCAGCAGTAGGACAGGGACGGCTGAAAAACTGTTTTTT.

V gene TRBV6-5 combines with J gene TRBJ1-4, with D possibly TRBD1 on 5 matching bases. Germline CDR1 is MNHEY and CDR2 is SVGAGI. V shed 7 bases and J shed 8 bases, with 20 bases lying between them. The CDR3 is 15 residues long. Here the CDR3 DNA reads TGTGCCAGCACTACGACGTTAGGGGCACGAGAAAAACTGTTTTTT. Translation gives CASTTTLGAREKLFF.

This clone was counted a single time. This chain joins TRBV12-3 or TRBV12-4 and TRBJ2-5, with D tentatively TRBD1 (6 bases). V was clipped by 7 bases and J by 1 base, with 10 bases between them. CDR3 length equals 13 residues. In DNA form, the CDR3 reads TGTGCCAGCACCAGGGGTACCCAAGAGACCCAGTACTTC. Its translation: CASTRGTQETQYF.

This chain uses TRBV19 with TRBJ2-2, with a possible D match to TRBD2 (5 bases). The CDR3 runs 16 residues. Germline CDR1 reads LNHDA; CDR2 reads SQIVND (reference sequence). The V end was cut by 2 bases, the J end by 6 bases, with 16 bases between. In nucleotides, the CDR3 is TGTGCCAGTAGTATAAGGTCGGGGTATTATCCCGGGGAGCTGTTTTTT. Protein sequence: CASSIRSGYYPGELFF. Filled out from reference TRBV19 and TRBJ2-2, the complete variable domain reads DGGITQSPKYLFRKEGQNVTLSCEQNLNHDAMYWYRQDPGQGLRLIYYSQIVNDFQKGDIAEGYSVSREKKESFPLTVTSAQKNPTAFYLCASSIRSGYYPGELFFGEGSRLTVL.

The chain carries TRBV28 and TRBJ1-5; no firm D call. Germline V gene lookup returns CDR1 MDHEN and CDR2 SYDVKM. The CDR3 has 12 amino acids. V was clipped by 8 bases and J by 3 bases, with 8 bases between them. The CDR3 is CASAQVNQPQHF. CDR3 sequence (DNA): TGTGCCAGCGCGCAAGTCAATCAGCCCCAGCATTTT.

The CDR3 region is CASSLETDAYGYTF. For the CDR3, the DNA is TGTGCCAGCAGTCTAGAGACAGACGCCTATGGCTACACCTTC. The chain combines TRBV7-9 with TRBJ1-2, with D tentatively TRBD1 (5 bases). With 6 bases removed from V and 4 bases from J, the gap between germline ends came to 15 bases. CDR1 is SEHNR, CDR2 FQNEAQ, per germline (reference sequence). This CDR3 is built from 14 residues.

The rearrangement links TRBV9 to TRBJ2-1, with D maybe TRBD2 (6 bases). Trimming took 0 bases from V and 2 from J, leaving 6 bases between them. Germline V gene lookup returns CDR1 SGDLS and CDR2 YYNGEE. The CDR3 runs to 14 residues. CDR3 bases: TGTGCCAGCAGCGTAGCGGGGGCCTACAATGAGCAGTTCTTC. It yields the protein CASSVAGAYNEQFF.

The rearrangement links TRBV6-5 to TRBJ1-3, with D perhaps TRBD1 (5 bases). Per germline, CDR1 MNHEY and CDR2 SVGAGI. The CDR3 is 14 residues long. Trimming removed 8 bases at V and 6 bases at J, with 17 bases between. CDR3 protein: CASSRTNTANTIYF. The DNA for the CDR3 is TGTGCCAGCTCACGGACAAACACGGCAAACACCATATATTTT.

The chain employs TRBV6-6 and TRBJ1-6, with 9 bases identical to TRBD1. CDR1 MNHNY and CDR2 SVGAGI come from the germline V gene (reference sequence). The CDR3 is 15 residues long. The junction had 7 bases not matched to a gene; V was cut back by 6 bases and J by 7 bases. The CDR3 DNA follows: TGTGCCAGCAGCATACAGGGGGCTGAGAATTCACCCCTCCACTTT. Encoded protein: CASSIQGAENSPLHF.

The V call is TRBV30, the J call TRBJ2-7; D is perhaps TRBD2 (5 bases). The CDR3 runs to 11 residues. The germline CDR1 and CDR2 sequences are GTSNPN and SVGIG (reference sequence). Deletions cut 3 bases from V and 5 bases from J, with 8 bases between. The CDR3 loop reads CAWSRSDEQYF. The DNA of the CDR3 is TGTGCCTGGAGCCGTAGCGACGAGCAGTACTTC.

This rearrangement joins TRBV7-9 to TRBJ1-2, with 11 bases lining up with TRBD1. Trimming at V came to 7 bases and at J to 8 bases, leaving 6 bases not matched to a gene. From germline, CDR1 is SEHNR and CDR2 FQNEAQ (reference sequence). The CDR3 is 13 amino acids. CDR3 nucleotide sequence: TGTGCCAGCATCATGGGACAGGGGGACGGCTACACCTTC. Residues: CASIMGQGDGYTF.

This rearrangement joins TRBV3-1 (or the pseudogene TRBV3-2) to TRBJ1-5, with D hard to call. This CDR3 region has 15 residues. Trimming pared 0 bases from V and 2 bases from J, leaving 8 bases between. From germline, CDR1 is LGHDT and CDR2 YNNKEL (reference sequence). CDR3 residues: CASSQESGGNQPQHF. For the CDR3, the DNA is TGTGCCAGCAGCCAAGAATCCGGGGGCAATCAGCCCCAGCATTTT.

V gene TRBV9 combines with J gene TRBJ1-2; D remains ambiguous. The CDR3 extends over 14 amino acids. The V end was cut by 5 bases, the J end by 0 bases, with 11 bases between. Looked up from germline, CDR1 is SGDLS and CDR2 is YYNGEE. The CDR3 here is CASSPPTPNYGYTF. CDR3 coding DNA: TGTGCCAGCAGTCCACCGACACCTAACTATGGCTACACCTTC.

The rearrangement links TRBV11-2 to TRBJ2-1; TRBD2 aligns across 9 bases. Germline CDR1 and CDR2: SGHAT and FQNNGV. V lost 3 bases to trimming and J lost 8 bases; unmatched junction nucleotides: 8. The CDR3 extends over 15 amino acids. CDR3 nucleotides: TGTGCCAGCAGCTTTTTAGCGGGAGTAGGGGATGAGCAGTTCTTC. Residues: CASSFLAGVGDEQFF.

Regarding this clone: The identical CDR3 is also encoded by other nucleotide sequences in the sample. This rearrangement joins TRBV5-1 to TRBJ1-1, with a tentative D call TRBD1 (5 bases). In germline, CDR1 is SGHRS, CDR2 YFSETQ. The CDR3 has 16 residues. Trimming pared 4 bases from V and 3 bases from J, leaving 19 bases between. DNA of the CDR3: TGCGCCAGCAGCCTTCACAGGTCCCCTTTAGACACTGAAGCTTTCTTT. Its translation is CASSLHRSPLDTEAFF.